Here is one T cell receptor beta chain with its context. This specimen comes from a study of T cells in localized non-small cell lung cancer. The germline V gene has CDR1 KGHSH and CDR2 LQKENI. The CDR3 contains 15 residues. The ends were cut back, 3 bases at V and 1 base at J, with 10 bases in the middle. Profiling relied on immunoSEQ multiplex PCR, and the TCRdb table lists in-frame clones only, not all of them. The sample contains tens of thousands of clones, 88% of which appear only once. Material: peripheral blood, obtained before any cancer treatment. The sequence derives from a woman aged 35-75 years with stage I squamous cell lung carcinoma. The rearrangement uses TRBV18 and TRBJ1-3; D may be TRBD1 (5 bases). CDR3 loop: CASSPSGASGNTIYF. In DNA, the CDR3 is TGTGCCAGCTCACCGAGTGGGGCGTCTGGAAACACCATATATTTT.